These T cell receptor beta chains were read from a single sample in a study of radiotherapy plus CTLA-4 blockade in lung cancer. The protocol was immunoSEQ multiplex PCR, while the TCRdb copy is restricted to in-frame clones and leaves out a portion. The table shows under 95,000 clones, with 84% occurring only once. Here the sequenced sample was peripheral blood, taken from a patient treated with radiotherapy plus ipilimumab. These receptors were taken from a human donor with non-small cell lung cancer who had stable disease on radiotherapy plus ipilimumab. Each CDR3 is given with its conserved first and last residue. A D gene is named only where the DNA matches it firmly. Clone size, where shown, is once, few, many, or a class for clones that have expanded.

abundance	d_gene	v_gene	j_gene	CDR3nt	CDR3aa
.	TRBD2	TRBV18	TRBJ2-2	TGTGCCAGCTCACCGCTAGCGGGAGATCTCACCGGGGAGCTGTTTTTT	CASSPLAGDLTGELFF
.	TRBD1	TRBV5-4	TRBJ1-1	TGTGCCAGCAGCTCGGGGACAGGGAGGGTGGGCACTGAAGCTTTCTTT	CASSSGTGRVGTEAFF
.	TRBD1	TRBV6-1	TRBJ1-5	TGTGCCAGCAGTGGGGACAGGGTTCAGCCCCAGCATTTT	CASSGDRVQPQHF
.	TRBD1	TRBV7-3	TRBJ2-7	TGTGCCAGCAGCCCCCAGGTCGGGACAGGTGTTTCCTACGAGCAGTACTTC	CASSPQVGTGVSYEQYF
.	TRBD2	TRBV2	TRBJ2-1	TGTGCCAGCAGTGAGGAAGCGGGAAGAGACCATGAGCAGTTCTTC	CASSEEAGRDHEQFF
.	.	TRBV5-1	TRBJ2-2	TGCGCCAGCAGCAGGGACAAGAACACCGGGGAGCTGTTTTTT	CASSRDKNTGELFF
.	TRBD1	TRBV4-2	TRBJ1-2	TGTGCCAGCAGACGTCCGGGACAGGGGGCGAATGGCTACACCTTC	CASRRPGQGANGYTF
.	.	TRBV11-2	TRBJ2-2	TGTGCCAGCAGCTTAGACCCCGGACTGAGGGGTGACCCCGGGGAGCTGTTTTTT	CASSLDPGLRGDPGELFF
.	.	TRBV19	TRBJ2-1	TGTGCCAGTAGTATAGATGGGCAGATTGGCGATGAGCAGTTCTTC	CASSIDGQIGDEQFF
.	.	TRBV7-9	TRBJ2-1	TGTGCCAGCAGCTTGTCAGGGATTTCCTACAATGAGCAGTTCTTC	CASSLSGISYNEQFF
once	TRBD1	TRBV27	TRBJ1-1	TGTGCCAGCAAGACAGGGGGCGCGTTGAACACTGAAGCTTTCTTT	CASKTGGALNTEAFF
few	.	TRBV28	TRBJ1-2	TGTGCCAGCAGCGTACAGAGATCTAACTATGGCTACACCTTC	CASSVQRSNYGYTF
.	.	TRBV29-1	TRBJ2-3	TGCAGCGCGGGGAAGGCAGATACGCAGTATTTT	CSAGKADTQYF
.	.	TRBV4-2	TRBJ2-2	TGTGCCAGCAAGACTGAAGTTAGCGGGGAGCTGTTTTTT	CASKTEVSGELFF
.	.	TRBV7-9	TRBJ1-5	TGTGCCAGCAGCTCGACGGGAGTTCAGCCCCAGCATTTT	CASSSTGVQPQHF
.	TRBD1	TRBV9	TRBJ1-4	TGTGCCAGCAGCGACAGGGGAGCTAATGAAAAACTGTTTTTT	CASSDRGANEKLFF
.	TRBD1	TRBV7-9	TRBJ1-5	TGTGCCAGCAGCCCGACTCCGACAGGGGGCCGATCCGTGGTGCCCCAGCATTTT	CASSPTPTGGRSVVPQHF